This T cell receptor beta chain was obtained from a study of post-analysis software for immune sequencing data. Study context: Patients had relapsing-remitting, secondary progressive or progressive-relapsing multiple sclerosis; some lacked subtype. Findings of the study overall: Samples from one preparation batch, clustered by F measure, grouped strongly together. Compared with controls, patients had more of about five TRBV segments, including TRBV5-6, TRBV5-1 and TRBV20-1.

Prepared libraries of TCR beta cDNA carried unique molecular identifiers. TCRdb fed the PCR reads into MiXCR, producing one record per CDR3 protein. The repertoire holds some 800,000 distinct CDR3 sequences, with about half as singletons. Regarding this clonotype: What it binds is unknown.

The V gene end was trimmed by 2 bases and the J gene end by 8 bases; junction bases not matched to a gene: 8. This CDR3 is 17 amino acids long. Per the germline V gene, CDR1 is SGHTA and CDR2 is FQGNSA. This clonotype was obtained from a girl between 5 and 17 years old with multiple sclerosis. V gene TRBV7-2 combines with J gene TRBJ2-1; 14 bases are shared with TRBD2. The sample consisted of blood. CDR3 residues: CASSLKGTSGRGYEQFF. The CDR3 DNA follows: TGTGCCAGCAGCTTAAAAGGGACTAGCGGGAGAGGCTATGAGCAGTTCTTC.